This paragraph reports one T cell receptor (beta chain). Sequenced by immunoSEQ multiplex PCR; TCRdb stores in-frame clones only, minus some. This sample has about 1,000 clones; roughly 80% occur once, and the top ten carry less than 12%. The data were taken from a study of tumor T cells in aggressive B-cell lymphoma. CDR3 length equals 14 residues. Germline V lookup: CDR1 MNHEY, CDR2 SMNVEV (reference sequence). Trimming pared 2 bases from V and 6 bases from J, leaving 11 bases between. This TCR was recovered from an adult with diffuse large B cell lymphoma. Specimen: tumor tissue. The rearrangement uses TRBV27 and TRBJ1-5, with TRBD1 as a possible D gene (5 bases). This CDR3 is CASSLRQGSQPQHF. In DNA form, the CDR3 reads TGTGCCAGCAGTTTACGGCAGGGCAGTCAGCCCCAGCATTTT.